This TCR beta chain appears in the sequencing data of a study of blood T cell repertoires in COVID-19. Whole-study context: Donors in the United States, Italy and Spain gave samples during acute or convalescent COVID-19. PBMCs, B-cell-depleted T cells, or T cells provided the cDNA or gDNA that made up the material.

Looked up from germline, CDR1 is MNHEY and CDR2 is SVGAGI. The J segment lost 1 base and the V segment lost 6 bases, leaving 5 bases of the junction unmatched. The CDR3 is 14 amino acids. Profiling relied on immunoSEQ multiplex PCR, and the TCRdb table lists in-frame clones only, not all of them. Altogether hundreds of thousands of clones are present, 88% being singletons, with the ten largest covering approximately 1.3%. The sequencing input was peripheral blood. The V call is TRBV6-5, the J call TRBJ1-1; 7 bases align to TRBD1. This TCR came from a man older than 75 with acute or convalescent COVID-19. CDR3 sequence reads: CASRETGRNTEAFF. CDR3 nucleotide sequence: TGTGCCAGCAGAGAGACAGGGAGGAACACTGAAGCTTTCTTT.